The 20 T cell receptor beta chains presented below share a single source sample, sequenced in a study of T cell responses to AZD1222 COVID-19 vaccine (dated by TCRdb to the early 2020s). To prepare the library, the immunoSEQ multiplex PCR assay was applied. Imported from immuneACCESS, the table was reduced by TCRdb to in-frame sequences with V and J called. These copies leave out some clones; in studies compared against another copy, an unresolved V gene accounts for under half, and the cause of the remainder is not known. Across this sample there are about 54,000 clones, with 80% to 90% seen only once. The top ten constitute less than 9% of the sample. What this sample's time point label stands for: about 28 days (+/-7) after the second vaccine dose. This specimen was peripheral blood, taken 28 days after the second AZD1222 dose. All receptors derive from an adult who received the AZD1222 COVID-19 vaccine.

The V call is TRBV4-1, the J call TRBJ1-3, with D possibly matching TRBD1 (6 bases). CDR3 length: 17 amino acids. CDR1 is MGHRA and CDR2 is YSYEKL in the germline V gene. Trimming took 0 bases from V and 0 from J, leaving 12 bases between them. CDR3 region: CASSQEATGSSGNTIYF. CDR3 bases: TGCGCCAGCAGCCAAGAAGCGACAGGCTCCTCTGGAAACACCATATATTTT.

This clone ranks as large (0.1 to 1%). The chain joins TRBV19 to TRBJ2-1; 13 bases map to TRBD2. V shed 4 bases and J 6 bases; nucleotides not matched to a gene: 3. Germline V gene lookup returns CDR1 LNHDA and CDR2 SQIVND (reference sequence). This CDR3 comprises 15 residues. This chain's CDR3 is CASSRTSGSLNEQFF. The DNA of the CDR3 is TGTGCCAGTAGTAGGACTAGCGGGAGTCTCAATGAGCAGTTCTTC.

J is TRBJ2-7 and V is TRBV12-3 or TRBV12-4, with D possibly TRBD2 on 6 matching bases. The CDR3 has 13 amino acids. Trimming stripped 6 bases from V and 6 bases from J, with 15 bases between. CDR3 DNA sequence: TGTGCCAGCAGGTCGGGACTTGGGATCGAGCAGTACTTC. Amino acids: CASRSGLGIEQYF.

This rearrangement joins TRBV18 to TRBJ2-2, with 8 bases lining up with TRBD2. Germline CDR1 and CDR2: KGHSH and LQKENI. The V and J ends lost 3 bases and 5 bases, in that order; junction bases with no gene match: 2. CDR3 length: 14 amino acids. The CDR3 DNA sequence: TGTGCCAGCTCACCGGGACTAGTAACCGGGGAGCTGTTTTTT. This codes for CASSPGLVTGELFF.

The chain is built from TRBV5-1 and TRBJ2-4, with 8 bases lining up with TRBD1. V shed 3 bases, J shed 7 bases, and the junction held 6 bases outside the gene matches. This CDR3 is built from 14 residues. Germline V gene lookup returns CDR1 SGHRS and CDR2 YFSETQ. The CDR3 loop is CASSSPDRVNIQYF. The CDR3 coding sequence is TGCGCCAGCAGCTCACCGGACAGGGTTAACATTCAGTACTTC.

The rearrangement joins TRBV6-5 to TRBJ1-4, with 9 positions matching TRBD1. Germline CDR1 reads MNHEY; CDR2 reads SVGAGI. The CDR3 runs to 13 residues. V gave up 6 bases and J gave up 9 bases; unmatched junction bases: 5. For the CDR3, the DNA is TGTGCCAGCAGCGGGACAGGGTACCAAAAACTGTTTTTT. This codes for CASSGTGYQKLFF.

The V gene is TRBV19, the J gene TRBJ1-2; perhaps TRBD1 as D (5 bases). The CDR3 extends over 12 amino acids. Germline V gene data show CDR1 as LNHDA and CDR2 as SQIVND (reference sequence). The CDR3 nucleotides read TGTGCAGCCCGGGCCAGGGTTTATGGCTACACCTTC. Amino acids: CAARARVYGYTF.

V is TRBV29-1 and J is TRBJ1-6, with 7 nucleotides matching TRBD1. The trim removed 6 bases at V and 5 bases at J, leaving 7 bases unmatched. The CDR3 contains 14 residues. Per germline, CDR1 SQVTM and CDR2 ANQGSEA. The CDR3 coding sequence is TGCAGCGTGGTCACAGGGGTGGATAATTCACCCCTCCACTTT. Translating gives CSVVTGVDNSPLHF.

The V and J genes are TRBV7-9 and TRBJ2-1, with 7 bases that match TRBD2. The CDR3 runs 17 residues. Germline V lookup: CDR1 SEHNR, CDR2 FQNEAQ (reference sequence). Trimming at V came to 5 bases and at J to 0 bases, leaving 10 bases not matched to a gene. CDR3 region: CASSPLRGSSSYNEQFF. CDR3 nucleotides: TGTGCCAGCAGCCCCCTTCGCGGGAGCAGCTCCTACAATGAGCAGTTCTTC.

The rearrangement joins TRBV6-5 to TRBJ1-1; 8 nucleotides match TRBD1. CDR1 is MNHEY, CDR2 SVGAGI, per germline. The V and J ends lost 0 bases and 5 bases, in that order; junction bases with no gene match: 5. The CDR3 is 15 amino acids. The CDR3 region is CASSYSGQAITEAFF. CDR3 sequence (DNA): TGTGCCAGCAGTTACTCGGGACAGGCTATTACTGAAGCTTTCTTT.

The V and J genes are TRBV9 and TRBJ2-7; the D gene is possibly TRBD1 (5 bases). The CDR3 contains 15 residues. Germline V CDR1 and CDR2: SGDLS, YYNGEE. V dropped 0 bases and J dropped 5 bases, with 15 bases sitting between them. DNA of the CDR3: TGTGCCAGCAGCGTAGGGGGCAATAGTCACCACGAGCAGTACTTC. This translates into CASSVGGNSHHEQYF. The whole variable domain, filled in from reference TRBV9 and TRBJ2-7, reads DSGVTQTPKHLITATGQRVTLRCSPRSGDLSVYWYQQSLDQGLQFLIQYYNGEERAKGNILERFSAQQFPDLHSELNLSSLELGDSALYFCASSVGGNSHHEQYFGPGTRLTVT.

The chain is built from TRBV6-4 and TRBJ1-1; TRBD1 agrees at 11 bases. This CDR3 has 16 residues. Trimming cost V 0 bases and J 5 bases; bases outside gene matches: 5. Germline lookup yields CDR1 MRHNA and CDR2 SNTAGT. The CDR3: CASSDSRTGGRTEAFF. CDR3 in DNA: TGTGCCAGCAGTGACTCGAGGACAGGGGGCAGGACTGAAGCTTTCTTT.

The chain has TRBV6-6 and TRBJ2-5; 8 bases line up with TRBD1. Germline V CDR1 and CDR2: MNHNY, SVGAGI (reference sequence). The CDR3 spans 14 residues. J gave up 3 bases and V 6 bases, and 6 bases lay outside the gene matches. The CDR3 nucleotides read TGTGCCAGCAGCGACTCAGGGGGCGAAGAGACCCAGTACTTC. Protein: CASSDSGGEETQYF.

J is TRBJ2-1 and V is TRBV24-1; D not resolved. The germline V and J ends were trimmed by 2 bases and 4 bases, with 14 bases remaining between them. Germline-derived CDR1 and CDR2 are KGHDR and SFDVKD. The CDR3 has 16 amino acids. The DNA for the CDR3 is TGTGCCACCAGTGATTCGAGCAGGCCACCTTACAATGAGCAGTTCTTC. Translating it yields CATSDSSRPPYNEQFF.

Notes on this clone: Because the CDR3's place on the DNA is in doubt, the DNA is left out and the CDR3 is given as listed by TCRdb. The V gene is TRBV21-1, the J gene TRBJ1-3. TRBV21-1 is assigned pseudogene status. Counting both end residues, the CDR3 totals 17 amino acids. CDR3: CASSSTITVASGNTIYF.

The genes are TRBV15 and TRBJ1-2; tentatively, D is TRBD1 (5 bases). CDR3 length equals 15 residues. Trimming stripped 0 bases from V and 4 bases from J, with 12 bases between. From germline, CDR1 is LNHNV and CDR2 YYDKDF (reference sequence). The CDR3 sequence: CATSRDMRGGYGYTF. The CDR3 nucleotides are TGTGCCACCAGCAGAGATATGAGGGGTGGCTATGGCTACACCTTC. Full variable domain (outside the CDR3, taken from reference TRBV15 and TRBJ1-2): DAMVIQNPRYQVTQFGKPVTLSCSQTLNHNVMYWYQQKSSQAPKLLFHYYDKDFNNEADTPDNFQSRRPNTSFCFLDIRSPGLGDTAMYLCATSRDMRGGYGYTFGSGTRLTVV.

The count of this clone is one. The chain joins TRBV12-3 or TRBV12-4 to TRBJ2-7; TRBD1 aligns across 8 bases. CDR3 size: 12 residues. The trim removed 4 bases at V and 8 bases at J, leaving 4 bases unmatched. CDR3 nucleotide sequence: TGTGCCAGCAGTTCCGGACAGGGTCAGCAGTACTTC. It is translated as CASSSGQGQQYF.

The chain recombines TRBV18 with TRBJ1-2; D call uncertain. Germline-derived CDR1 and CDR2 are KGHSH and LQKENI. CDR3 size: 13 residues. V lost 3 bases and J lost 8, with 13 bases in between. CDR3 nucleotide sequence: TGTGCCAGCTCACCTCCGACCGTTAGAGGCTACACCTTC. It encodes CASSPPTVRGYTF.

The genes are TRBV24-1 and TRBJ1-1, with D hard to call. Germline assignment: CDR1 KGHDR and CDR2 SFDVKD. This CDR3 comprises 13 residues. The V end lost 0 bases, the J end lost 7 bases, and 8 bases lay between the germline ends. In DNA, the CDR3 is TGTGCCACCAGTGATTTGTGGGGTCATGAAGCTTTCTTT. Translating gives CATSDLWGHEAFF.

In its sample, this clone is medium-sized. V usage is TRBV5-6 and J usage is TRBJ2-1; no clear D. The germline V and J ends were trimmed by 1 base and 9 bases, with 8 bases remaining between them. Per the germline V gene, CDR1 is SGHDT and CDR2 is YYEEEE. The CDR3 extends over 12 amino acids. The CDR3 loop reads CASSLRLGEQFF. For the CDR3, the DNA is TGTGCCAGCAGCTTGCGGCTTGGTGAGCAGTTCTTC.